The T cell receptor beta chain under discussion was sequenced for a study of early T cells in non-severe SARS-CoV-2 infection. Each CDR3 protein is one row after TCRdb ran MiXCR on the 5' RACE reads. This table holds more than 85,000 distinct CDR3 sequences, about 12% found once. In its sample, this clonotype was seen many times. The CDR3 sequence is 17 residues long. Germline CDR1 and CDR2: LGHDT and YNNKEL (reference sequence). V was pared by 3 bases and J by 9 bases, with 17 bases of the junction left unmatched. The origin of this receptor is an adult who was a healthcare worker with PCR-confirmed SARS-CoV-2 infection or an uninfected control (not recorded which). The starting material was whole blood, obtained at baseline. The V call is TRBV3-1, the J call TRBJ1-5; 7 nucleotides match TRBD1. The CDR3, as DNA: TGTGCCAGCAGCCAGGAACCCATACAGGGGCTAGGTGGGCCCCAGCATTTT. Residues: CASSQEPIQGLGGPQHF. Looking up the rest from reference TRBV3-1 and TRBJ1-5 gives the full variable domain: DTAVSQTPKYLVTQMGNDKSIKCEQNLGHDTMYWYKQDSKKFLKIMFSYNNKELIINETVPNRFSPKSPDKAHLNLHINSLELGDSAVYFCASSQEPIQGLGGPQHFGDGTRLSIL.